The present TCR beta chain was sequenced within a study of T cell repertoires in cytomegalovirus infection. This clonotype was seen repeatedly, ten times or more. Per the germline V gene, CDR1 is SGHVS and CDR2 is FNYEAQ. V was pared by 5 bases and J by 4 bases, with 8 bases of the junction left unmatched. The CDR3 spans 15 residues. TCRdb reprocessed the reads via MiXCR and lists one record per CDR3 protein. The table has fewer than 250,000 distinct CDR3 sequences, over 20% seen once. This sequence joins TRBV7-6 and TRBJ2-3; 8 nucleotides align to TRBD2. The sequenced sample consisted of CD8+ T cells from PBMCs. The receptor's source is a human donor in good health (CMV status not recorded). Some clones in this sample may be carry-over from other donors' samples. DNA of the CDR3: TGTGCCAGCAGCCCTGGCGGGGGGTACTCAGATACGCAGTATTTT. It translates to CASSPGGGYSDTQYF.